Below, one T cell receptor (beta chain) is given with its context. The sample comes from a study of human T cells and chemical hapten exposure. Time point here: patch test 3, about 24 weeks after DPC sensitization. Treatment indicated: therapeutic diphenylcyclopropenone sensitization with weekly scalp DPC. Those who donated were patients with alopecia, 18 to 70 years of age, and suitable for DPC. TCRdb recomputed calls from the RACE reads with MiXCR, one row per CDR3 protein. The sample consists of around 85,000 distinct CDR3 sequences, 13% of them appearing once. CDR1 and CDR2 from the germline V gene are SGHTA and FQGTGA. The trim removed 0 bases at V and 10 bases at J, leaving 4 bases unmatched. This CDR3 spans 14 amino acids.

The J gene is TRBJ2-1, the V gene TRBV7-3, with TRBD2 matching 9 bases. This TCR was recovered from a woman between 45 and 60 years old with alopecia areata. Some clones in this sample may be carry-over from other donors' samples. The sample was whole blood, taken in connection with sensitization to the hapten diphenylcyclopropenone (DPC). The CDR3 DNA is TGTGCCAGCAGCTTAACTAGCGGGAGTAGAGAGCAGTTCTTC. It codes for CASSLTSGSREQFF.